Reported below is one TCR beta chain. The data originate from a study of T cells after yellow fever vaccination. TCRdb recomputed calls from the 5' RACE reads with MiXCR, one row per CDR3 protein. The sample holds some 350,000 distinct CDR3 sequences, around 10% seen once. This CDR3 region has 14 residues. The V and J ends lost 2 bases and 6 bases respectively, with 14 bases between them. Sequenced material: PBMCs, taken on the day of the first yellow fever vaccination. This rearrangement joins TRBV12-3 or TRBV12-4 to TRBJ2-7; the D gene is possibly TRBD2 (6 bases). The origin of this receptor is a man aged 18 to 30 who received the YFV17D yellow fever vaccine. The CDR3 spells CASSLTALGGEQYV. CDR3 coding DNA: TGTGCCAGCAGTTTAACCGCTCTGGGGGGCGAGCAGTACGTC.